This is a list of T cell receptor beta chains from one sample in a study of shared clonotypes between healthy human individuals. TCRdb's table, derived via immunoSEQ multiplex PCR, lists solely in-frame clones and lacks some. The data show around 1.6 million clones, 98% seen once. Sample: naive CD4+ T cells sorted from blood. The receptors come from a man aged 25 to 40 in good health. Both conserved end residues are part of each CDR3. A D gene is named only where the DNA matches it firmly. The listing skips clone size in some rows; elsewhere it reads once, few, many or a size class.

>-|-|TRBJ1-1|TRBV28
CASSTGHVTEAFF
TGTGCCAGTTCTACAGGACATGTCACTGAAGCTTTCTTT
>-|-|TRBJ2-1|TRBV5-1
CASSLGPGNNEQFF
TGCGCCAGCAGCTTGGGACCGGGAAACAATGAGCAGTTCTTC
>-|TRBD1|TRBJ2-7|TRBV5-5
CASSPETRGQGLYEQYF
TGTGCCAGCAGCCCCGAAACAAGGGGACAGGGGTTATACGAGCAGTACTTC
>-|-|TRBJ2-3|TRBV5-1
CASSLSQYTDTQYF
TGCGCCAGCAGCTTGTCGCAGTACACAGATACGCAGTATTTT
>-|-|TRBJ2-7|TRBV28
CASSGSHYEQYF
TGTGCCAGCAGTGGTAGTCACTACGAGCAGTACTTC
>-|-|TRBJ1-5|TRBV27
CASSLGAGSNQPQHF
TGTGCCAGCTCCCTTGGGGCAGGAAGCAATCAGCCCCAGCATTTT
>-|TRBD2|TRBJ2-1|TRBV13
CASSRTSMEQFF
TGTGCCAGCAGCCGGACTAGCATGGAGCAGTTCTTC
>-|-|TRBJ2-6|TRBV5-1
CASSPVGVGANVLTF
TGCGCCAGCAGCCCGGTGGGGGTCGGGGCCAACGTCCTGACTTTC
>-|-|TRBJ2-7|TRBV2
CASSARHGYEQYF
TGTGCCAGCAGTGCTCGGCACGGGTACGAGCAGTACTTC
>-|-|TRBJ2-7|TRBV5-4
CASSFPRAGGYEQYF
TGTGCCAGCAGCTTCCCTCGGGCGGGCGGGTACGAGCAGTACTTC
>once|TRBD2|TRBJ2-3|TRBV5-1
CASSGGAGTDTQYF
TGCGCCAGCTCGGGGGGGGCTGGCACAGATACGCAGTATTTT
>-|-|TRBJ2-1|TRBV9
CASSVDSGYNEQFF
TGTGCCAGCAGCGTAGACAGCGGCTACAATGAGCAGTTCTTC
>-|-|TRBJ1-2|TRBV19
CASGFVAKYGYTF
TGTGCCAGTGGCTTTGTTGCGAAGTATGGCTACACCTTC
>-|TRBD2|TRBJ2-1|TRBV14
CASSPSGTTTYNEQFF
TGTGCCAGCAGTCCCTCCGGGACTACCACCTACAATGAGCAGTTCTTC
>-|TRBD1|TRBJ1-2|TRBV28
CASSLSRDRGQGYGYTF
TGTGCCAGCAGTCTCAGTAGGGACAGGGGGCAGGGGTATGGCTACACCTTC
>-|TRBD1|TRBJ2-7|TRBV28
CASSRQGYEQYF
TGTGCCAGCAGTCGACAGGGGTACGAGCAGTACTTC
>-|-|TRBJ1-5|TRBV10-3
CAVSPDSNQPQHF
TGTGCCGTCTCGCCGGATAGCAATCAGCCCCAGCATTTT